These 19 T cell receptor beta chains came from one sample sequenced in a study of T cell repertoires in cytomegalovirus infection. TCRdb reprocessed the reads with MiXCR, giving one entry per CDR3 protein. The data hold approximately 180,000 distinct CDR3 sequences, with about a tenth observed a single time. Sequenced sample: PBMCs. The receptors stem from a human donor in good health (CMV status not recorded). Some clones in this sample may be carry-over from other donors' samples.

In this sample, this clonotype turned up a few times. CDR3 protein: CATSAAWDGYTF. The CDR3 nucleotides are TGTGCCACCTCGGCCGCCTGGGATGGCTACACCTTC. The chain couples TRBV11-2 to TRBJ1-2; no firm D call. The CDR3 totals 12 residues. The V gene's germline CDR1 is SGHAT and CDR2 FQNNGV. V lost 10 bases to trimming and J lost 6 bases, with 15 bases between them.

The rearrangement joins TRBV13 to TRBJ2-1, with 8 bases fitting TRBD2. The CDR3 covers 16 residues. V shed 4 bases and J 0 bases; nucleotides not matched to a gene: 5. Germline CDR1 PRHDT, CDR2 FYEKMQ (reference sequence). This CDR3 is CASSSRAGDSYNEQFF. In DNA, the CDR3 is TGTGCCAGCAGCTCACGAGCGGGAGACTCCTACAATGAGCAGTTCTTC.

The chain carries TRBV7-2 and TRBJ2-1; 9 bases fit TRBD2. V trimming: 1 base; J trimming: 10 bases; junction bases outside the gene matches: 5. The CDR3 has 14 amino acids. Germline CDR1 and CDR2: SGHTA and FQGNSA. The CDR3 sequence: CASSLGGRAIEQFF. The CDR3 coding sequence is TGTGCCAGCAGCTTAGGCGGGAGGGCAATCGAGCAGTTCTTC. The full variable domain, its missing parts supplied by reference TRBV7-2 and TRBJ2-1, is GAGVSQSPSNKVTEKGKDVELRCDPISGHTALYWYRQSLGQGLEFLIYFQGNSAPDKSGLPSDRFSAERTGGSVSTLTIQRTQQEDSAVYLCASSLGGRAIEQFFGPGTRLTVL.

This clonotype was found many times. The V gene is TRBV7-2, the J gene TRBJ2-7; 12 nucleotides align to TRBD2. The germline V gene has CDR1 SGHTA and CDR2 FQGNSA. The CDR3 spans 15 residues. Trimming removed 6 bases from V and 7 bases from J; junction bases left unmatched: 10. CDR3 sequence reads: CASSRTSGAPNEQYF. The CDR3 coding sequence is TGTGCCAGCAGTCGGACTAGCGGGGCCCCCAATGAGCAGTACTTC. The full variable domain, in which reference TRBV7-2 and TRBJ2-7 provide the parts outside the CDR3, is GAGVSQSPSNKVTEKGKDVELRCDPISGHTALYWYRQSLGQGLEFLIYFQGNSAPDKSGLPSDRFSAERTGGSVSTLTIQRTQQEDSAVYLCASSRTSGAPNEQYFGPGTRLTVT.

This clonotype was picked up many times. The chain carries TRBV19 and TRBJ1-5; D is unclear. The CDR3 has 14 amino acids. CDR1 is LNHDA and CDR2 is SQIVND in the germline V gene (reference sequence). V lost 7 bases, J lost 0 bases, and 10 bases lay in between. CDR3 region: CASTGGLSNQPQHF. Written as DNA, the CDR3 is TGTGCCAGTACGGGAGGGCTTAGCAATCAGCCCCAGCATTTT.

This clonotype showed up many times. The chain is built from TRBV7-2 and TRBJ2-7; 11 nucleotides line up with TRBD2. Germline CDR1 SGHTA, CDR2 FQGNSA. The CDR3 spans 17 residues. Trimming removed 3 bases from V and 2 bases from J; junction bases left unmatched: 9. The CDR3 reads CASSFPGTSGGPYEQYF. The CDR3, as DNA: TGTGCCAGCAGCTTCCCCGGGACTAGCGGAGGACCCTACGAGCAGTACTTC. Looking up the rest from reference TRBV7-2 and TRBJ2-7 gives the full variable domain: GAGVSQSPSNKVTEKGKDVELRCDPISGHTALYWYRQSLGQGLEFLIYFQGNSAPDKSGLPSDRFSAERTGGSVSTLTIQRTQQEDSAVYLCASSFPGTSGGPYEQYFGPGTRLTVT.

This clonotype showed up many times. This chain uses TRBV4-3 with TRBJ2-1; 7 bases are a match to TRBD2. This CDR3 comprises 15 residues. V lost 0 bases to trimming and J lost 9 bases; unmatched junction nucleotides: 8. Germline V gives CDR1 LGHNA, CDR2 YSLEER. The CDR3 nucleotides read TGCGCCAGCAGCCAAGAGAATAGCGGGCGAGGTGAGCAGTTCTTC. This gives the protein CASSQENSGRGEQFF.

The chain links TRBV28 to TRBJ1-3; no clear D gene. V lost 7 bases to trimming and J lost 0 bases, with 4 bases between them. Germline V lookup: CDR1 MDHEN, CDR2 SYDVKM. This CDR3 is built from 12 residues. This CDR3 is CASTNSGNTIYF. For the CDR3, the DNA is TGTGCCAGCACCAACTCTGGAAACACCATATATTTT. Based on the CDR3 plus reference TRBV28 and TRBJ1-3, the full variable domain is DVKVTQSSRYLVKRTGEKVFLECVQDMDHENMFWYRQDPGLGLRLIYFSYDVKMKEKGDIPEGYSVSREKKERFSLILESASTNQTSMYLCASTNSGNTIYFGEGSWLTVV.

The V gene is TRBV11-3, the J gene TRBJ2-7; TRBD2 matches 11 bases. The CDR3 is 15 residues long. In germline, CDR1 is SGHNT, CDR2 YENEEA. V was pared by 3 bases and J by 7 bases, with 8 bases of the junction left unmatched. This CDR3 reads CASSFRSGRAREQYF. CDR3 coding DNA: TGTGCCAGCAGCTTCCGTAGCGGGAGGGCAAGAGAGCAGTACTTC.

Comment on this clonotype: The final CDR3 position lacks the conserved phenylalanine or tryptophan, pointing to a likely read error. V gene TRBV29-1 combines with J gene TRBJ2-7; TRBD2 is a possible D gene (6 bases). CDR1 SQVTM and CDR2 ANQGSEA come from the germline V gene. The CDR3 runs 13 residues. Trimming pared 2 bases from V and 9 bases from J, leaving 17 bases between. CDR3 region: CSVESQWGDGQYL. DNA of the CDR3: TGCAGCGTTGAAAGTCAGTGGGGGGACGGGCAGTACTTG.

CDR3 in DNA: TGTGCCAGCAGCCAAGGGCCGACGGGGGGTCAGCCCCAGCATTTT. It translates to CASSQGPTGGQPQHF. The rearrangement uses TRBV3-1 and TRBJ1-5; TRBD1 is a possible D gene (5 bases). Per the germline V gene, CDR1 is LGHDT and CDR2 is YNNKEL (reference sequence). The CDR3 sequence is 15 residues long. With 1 base removed from V and 6 bases from J, the gap between germline ends came to 13 bases.

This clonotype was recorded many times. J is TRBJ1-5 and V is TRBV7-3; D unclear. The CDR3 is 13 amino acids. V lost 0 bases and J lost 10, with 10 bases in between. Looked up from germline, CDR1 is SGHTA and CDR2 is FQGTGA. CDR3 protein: CASSLTLLDPQHF. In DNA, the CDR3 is TGTGCCAGCAGCTTAACTCTCCTGGACCCCCAGCATTTT. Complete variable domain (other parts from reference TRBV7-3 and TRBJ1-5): GAGVSQTPSNKVTEKGKYVELRCDPISGHTALYWYRQSLGQGPEFLIYFQGTGAADDSGLPNDRFFAVRPEGSVSTLKIQRTERGDSAVYLCASSLTLLDPQHFGDGTRLSIL.

The DNA of the CDR3 is TGCAGTGCTGGAGGTTTTTTGGGGTACCCTACAGATACGCAGTATTTT. Protein sequence: CSAGGFLGYPTDTQYF. The rearrangement uses TRBV20-1 and TRBJ2-3; D might be TRBD2 (5 bases). Per the germline V gene, CDR1 is DFQATT and CDR2 is SNEGSKA (reference sequence). V was pared by 5 bases and J by 3 bases, with 21 bases between. The CDR3 runs 16 residues.

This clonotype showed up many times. CDR3 amino acids: CASSPNTGDNQPQHF. The CDR3 DNA is TGTGCCAGCAGCCCAAACACGGGTGACAATCAGCCCCAGCATTTT. The genes are TRBV12-3 or TRBV12-4 and TRBJ1-5; no clear D gene. V dropped 6 bases and J dropped 3 bases, with 15 bases sitting between them. CDR3 length equals 15 residues.

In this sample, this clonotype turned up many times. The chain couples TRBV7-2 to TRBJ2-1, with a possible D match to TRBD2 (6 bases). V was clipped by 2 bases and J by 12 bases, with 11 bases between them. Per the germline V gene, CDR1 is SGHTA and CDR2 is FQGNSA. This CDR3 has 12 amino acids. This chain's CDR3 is CASSLLASVQFF. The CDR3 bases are TGTGCCAGCAGCTTACTAGCGTCGGTGCAGTTCTTC. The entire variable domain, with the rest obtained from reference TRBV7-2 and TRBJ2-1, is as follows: GAGVSQSPSNKVTEKGKDVELRCDPISGHTALYWYRQSLGQGLEFLIYFQGNSAPDKSGLPSDRFSAERTGGSVSTLTIQRTQQEDSAVYLCASSLLASVQFFGPGTRLTVL.

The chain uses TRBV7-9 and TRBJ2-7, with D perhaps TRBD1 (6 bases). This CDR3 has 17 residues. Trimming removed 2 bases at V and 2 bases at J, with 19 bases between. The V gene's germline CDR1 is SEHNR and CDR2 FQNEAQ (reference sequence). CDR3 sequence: CASSLIFRGYSAYEQYF. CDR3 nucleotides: TGTGCCAGCAGCTTAATCTTTAGGGGGTATAGTGCCTACGAGCAGTACTTC. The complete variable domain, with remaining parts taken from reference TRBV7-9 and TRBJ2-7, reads DTGVSQNPRHKITKRGQNVTFRCDPISEHNRLYWYRQTLGQGPEFLTYFQNEAQLEKSRLLSDRFSAERPKGSFSTLEIQRTEQGDSAMYLCASSLIFRGYSAYEQYFGPGTRLTVT.

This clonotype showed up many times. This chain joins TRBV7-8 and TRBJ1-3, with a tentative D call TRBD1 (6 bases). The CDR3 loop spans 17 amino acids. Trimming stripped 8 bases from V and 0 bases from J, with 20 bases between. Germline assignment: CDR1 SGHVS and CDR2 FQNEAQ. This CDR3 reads CASGQTAIPLSGNTIYF. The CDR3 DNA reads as TGTGCCAGCGGACAGACAGCCATACCACTCTCTGGAAACACCATATATTTT.

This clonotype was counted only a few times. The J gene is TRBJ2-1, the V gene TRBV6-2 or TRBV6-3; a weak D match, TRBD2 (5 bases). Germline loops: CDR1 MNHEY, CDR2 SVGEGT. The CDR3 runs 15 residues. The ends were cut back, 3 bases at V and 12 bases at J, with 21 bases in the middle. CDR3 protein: CASSYSTGSMKSQFF. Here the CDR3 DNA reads TGTGCCAGCAGTTATTCGACGGGGAGCATGAAATCGCAGTTCTTC.

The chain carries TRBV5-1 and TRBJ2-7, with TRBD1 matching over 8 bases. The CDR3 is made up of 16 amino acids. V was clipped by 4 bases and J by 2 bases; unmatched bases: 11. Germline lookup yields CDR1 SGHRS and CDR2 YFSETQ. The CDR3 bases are TGCGCCAGCAGCACACGGACAGGGCGGGGCACCTACGAGCAGTACTTC. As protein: CASSTRTGRGTYEQYF.